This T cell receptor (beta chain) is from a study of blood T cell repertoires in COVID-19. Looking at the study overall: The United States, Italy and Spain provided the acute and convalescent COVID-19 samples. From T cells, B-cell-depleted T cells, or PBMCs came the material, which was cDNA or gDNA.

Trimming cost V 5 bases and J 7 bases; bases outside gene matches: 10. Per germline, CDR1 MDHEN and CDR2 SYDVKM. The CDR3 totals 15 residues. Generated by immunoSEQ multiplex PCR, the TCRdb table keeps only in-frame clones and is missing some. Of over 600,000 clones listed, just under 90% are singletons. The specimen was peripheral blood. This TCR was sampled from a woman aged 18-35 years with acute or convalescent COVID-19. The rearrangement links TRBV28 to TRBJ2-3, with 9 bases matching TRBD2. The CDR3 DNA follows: TGTGCCAGCAGTCTCGCGGGGGGGGCCGGGAATACGCAGTATTTT. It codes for CASSLAGGAGNTQYF.